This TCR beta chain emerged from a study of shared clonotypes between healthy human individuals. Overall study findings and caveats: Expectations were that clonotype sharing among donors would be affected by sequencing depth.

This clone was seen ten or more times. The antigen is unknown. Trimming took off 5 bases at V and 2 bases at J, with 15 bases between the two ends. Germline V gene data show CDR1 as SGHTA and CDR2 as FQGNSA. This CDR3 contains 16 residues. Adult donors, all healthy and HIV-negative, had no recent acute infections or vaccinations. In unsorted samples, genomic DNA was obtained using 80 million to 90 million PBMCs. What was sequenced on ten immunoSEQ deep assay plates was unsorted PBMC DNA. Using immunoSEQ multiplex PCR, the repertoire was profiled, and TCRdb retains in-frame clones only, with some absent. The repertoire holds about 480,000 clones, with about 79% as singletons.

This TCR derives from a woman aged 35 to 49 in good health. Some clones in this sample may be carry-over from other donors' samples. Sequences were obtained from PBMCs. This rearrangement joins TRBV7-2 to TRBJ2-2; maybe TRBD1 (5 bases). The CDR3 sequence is CASSPFGAANTGELFF. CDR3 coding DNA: TGTGCCAGCAGCCCCTTTGGGGCAGCTAACACCGGGGAGCTGTTTTTT.